This T cell receptor beta chain was recorded in a study of shared clonotypes between healthy human individuals. Trimming left V 4 bases short and J 4 bases short, with 14 bases between. This CDR3 spans 14 amino acids. The germline CDR1 and CDR2 sequences are SGDLS and YYNGEE. This clone has a single count. Assay used: immunoSEQ multiplex PCR; TCRdb lists only in-frame clones, some missing. The sample lists just over 2,000,000 clones; over 85% were seen once. Terminally differentiated effector memory CD45RA+ cells were excluded from the naive CD8 cells, which were CD45RO-negative and positively selected for CCR7.

The chain combines TRBV9 with TRBJ1-2; maybe TRBD1 (6 bases). Source material: naive CD8+ T cells sorted from blood. This clonotype was obtained from a man aged 18 to 29 in good health. CDR3 bases: TGTGCCAGCAGCCCTCCTACAGGGTTCTATGGCTACACCTTC. Protein: CASSPPTGFYGYTF.